These 14 T cell receptor beta chains share one sample of origin, sequenced in a study of regulatory T cells in long-lasting Graves disease. Building the TCR beta libraries relied on iRepertoire HTBI primers, and CDR3 regions underwent Arm-PCR. In TCRdb, the multiplex PCR reads were re-called with MiXCR into one record per CDR3 protein. The repertoire holds more than 650,000 distinct CDR3 sequences, with 30% as singletons. The sample's time point: persistent/refractory GD, antithyroid drugs over 5 years with positive TRAb. Researchers made the TCR library from RNA that was extracted from PBMCs. This specimen consisted of peripheral blood mononuclear cells (PBMCs), obtained when the disease was refractory, from a patient treated with antithyroid drugs. The receptor set was obtained from a female donor with Graves disease.

Many counts were recorded for this clonotype. V usage is TRBV2 and J usage is TRBJ2-2, with D perhaps TRBD2 (6 bases). Trimming took off 2 bases at V and 6 bases at J, with 10 bases between the two ends. This CDR3 comprises 14 residues. Germline lookup yields CDR1 SNHLY and CDR2 FYNNEI. The CDR3 nucleotides are TGTGCCAGCAGTGAATTGGGGGAGGCCGGGGAGCTGTTTTTT. Its protein product is CASSELGEAGELFF. The variable domain in full, with the rest retrieved from reference TRBV2 and TRBJ2-2, is EPEVTQTPSHQVTQMGQEVILRCVPISNHLYFYWYRQILGQKVEFLVSFYNNEISEKSEIFDDQFSVERPDGSNFTLKIRSTKLEDSAMYFCASSELGEAGELFFGEGSRLTVL.

The chain uses TRBV20-1 and TRBJ2-2; D tentatively reads TRBD1 or TRBD2 (6 bases each). The CDR3 contains 14 residues. Per the germline V gene, CDR1 is DFQATT and CDR2 is SNEGSKA (reference sequence). V lost 6 bases and J 2 bases, leaving 13 bases between the germline ends. CDR3 DNA sequence: TGCAGTGCCGGGGGCAAACTTAACACCGGGGAGCTGTTTTTT. Translating it yields CSAGGKLNTGELFF.

This clonotype was seen repeatedly, ten times or more. CDR3 sequence: CASSQFGTGLPGETQYF. CDR3 DNA: TGTGCCAGCAGCCAGTTTGGCACGGGACTGCCCGGAGAGACCCAGTACTTC. The V call is TRBV11-2, the J call TRBJ2-5; D may be TRBD2 (6 bases). CDR3 length equals 17 residues. The V gene lost 5 bases and the J gene lost 4 bases, with 23 bases spanning the gap. Germline V gene data show CDR1 as SGHAT and CDR2 as FQNNGV. Full variable domain (outside the CDR3, taken from reference TRBV11-2 and TRBJ2-5): EAGVAQSPRYKIIEKRQSVAFWCNPISGHATLYWYQQILGQGPKLLIQFQNNGVVDDSQLPKDRFSAERLKGVDSTLKIQPAKLEDSAVYLCASSQFGTGLPGETQYFGPGTRLLVL.

There are many counts of this clonotype. The chain links TRBV20-1 to TRBJ1-5, with a tentative D call TRBD1 (6 bases). This CDR3 spans 15 amino acids. CDR1 DFQATT and CDR2 SNEGSKA come from the germline V gene (reference sequence). Between the trimmed V and J ends, which lost 5 bases and 0 bases, there was a span of 14 bases. The chain's CDR3 is CSARTDSNSNQPQHF. CDR3 sequence (DNA): TGCAGTGCTCGGACAGATTCAAATAGCAATCAGCCCCAGCATTTT.

The chain couples TRBV20-1 to TRBJ1-1, with 11 nucleotides matching TRBD1. The CDR3 extends over 16 amino acids. Germline assignment: CDR1 DFQATT and CDR2 SNEGSKA (reference sequence). The V gene end was trimmed by 6 bases and the J gene end by 4 bases; junction bases not matched to a gene: 13. DNA for the CDR3: TGCAGTGCCATAGAGCCGGGACAGGGGGATGCCACTGAAGCTTTCTTT. It codes for CSAIEPGQGDATEAFF.

Details on this clonotype: The junction and the germline gene differ at one end; a read error may be behind it. The chain recombines TRBV6-1 with TRBJ2-5; 9 nucleotides align to TRBD2. The CDR3 spans 14 residues. CDR1 and CDR2 (germline): MNHNS, SASEGT. CDR3 loop: CASRGLATQETQHF. DNA of the CDR3: TGTGCCAGCAGAGGACTAGCGACTCAAGAGACCCAGCACTTC.

This clonotype has at least ten counts. The chain recombines TRBV11-3 with TRBJ2-5, with 7 bases matching TRBD1. Germline-derived CDR1 and CDR2 are SGHNT and YENEEA. The CDR3 totals 15 residues. The V segment lost 1 base and the J segment 3 bases; nucleotides outside the gene matches: 5. The CDR3 bases are TGTGCCAGCAGCTTAGGACAGGGTTATGAAGAGACCCAGTACTTC. This gives the protein CASSLGQGYEETQYF. The full variable domain, with the rest looked up from reference TRBV11-3 and TRBJ2-5, is EAGVVQSPRYKIIEKKQPVAFWCNPISGHNTLYWYLQNLGQGPELLIRYENEEAVDDSQLPKDRFSAERLKGVDSTLKIQPAELGDSAVYLCASSLGQGYEETQYFGPGTRLLVL.

The chain links TRBV10-3 to TRBJ1-2; D may be TRBD1 (6 bases). The CDR3 extends over 13 amino acids. Per germline, CDR1 ENHRY and CDR2 SYGVKD. V lost 2 bases to trimming and J lost 2 bases, with 6 bases between them. The CDR3 DNA reads as TGTGCCATCAGTGAGGACAGGAACTATGGCTACACCTTC. This sequence encodes CAISEDRNYGYTF.

This chain links TRBV20-1 with TRBJ1-2, with a possible D match to TRBD1 (5 bases). Germline CDR1 is DFQATT and CDR2 is SNEGSKA (reference sequence). With 2 bases removed from V and 8 bases from J, the gap between germline ends came to 18 bases. The CDR3 length is 14 residues. CDR3 DNA sequence: TGCAGTGCTAGACCCCCGGCAGGGCCATTGGGCTACACCTTC. Translating it yields CSARPPAGPLGYTF.

The chain recombines TRBV11-2 with TRBJ2-7; possibly TRBD2 for D (7 bases). V lost 6 bases, J lost 5 bases, and 23 bases lay in between. This CDR3 has 16 amino acids. Germline V gene lookup returns CDR1 SGHAT and CDR2 FQNNGV. The CDR3 region is CASSLLMPQGRDEQYF. CDR3 nucleotide sequence: TGTGCCAGCAGTCTTCTTATGCCCCAGGGGAGGGACGAGCAGTACTTC.

This clonotype was detected only a few times. This chain joins TRBV30 and TRBJ1-1; no clear D. V was pared by 4 bases and J by 6 bases, with 9 bases between. Germline CDR1 reads GTSNPN; CDR2 reads SVGIG (reference sequence). CDR3 size: 11 residues. The CDR3, as DNA: TGTGCCTGGACTGGTGAGGCTGAAGCTTTCTTT. It is translated as CAWTGEAEAFF.

This clonotype was counted at least ten times. CDR3 nucleotide sequence: TGTGCCAGCAGTTTAAGGGCCTCCTACCAAGAGACCCAGTACTTC. It translates to CASSLRASYQETQYF. The V and J genes are TRBV28 and TRBJ2-5; D is ambiguous. Germline V gene data show CDR1 as MDHEN and CDR2 as SYDVKM. The CDR3 has 15 residues. The ends were cut back, 2 bases at V and 0 bases at J, with 10 bases in the middle.

This chain connects TRBV27 to TRBJ1-3, with 10 nucleotides matching TRBD1. The V segment lost 0 bases and the J segment 1 base; nucleotides outside the gene matches: 0. There are 16 residues in the CDR3. The germline V gene encodes CDR1 MNHEY and CDR2 SMNVEV (reference sequence). The chain's CDR3 is CASSLSGQGSGNTIYF. For the CDR3, the DNA is TGTGCCAGCAGTTTATCGGGACAGGGGTCTGGAAACACCATATATTTT.

The chain couples TRBV29-1 to TRBJ2-5; 11 nucleotides align to TRBD2. CDR1 is SQVTM and CDR2 is ANQGSEA in the germline V gene. The CDR3 is made up of 16 amino acids. The V segment lost 0 bases and the J segment 4 bases; nucleotides outside the gene matches: 7. CDR3 DNA sequence: TGCAGCGTTGAAGATCAAACTAGCGGGAGAATAGAGACCCAGTACTTC. Translated, it gives CSVEDQTSGRIETQYF.